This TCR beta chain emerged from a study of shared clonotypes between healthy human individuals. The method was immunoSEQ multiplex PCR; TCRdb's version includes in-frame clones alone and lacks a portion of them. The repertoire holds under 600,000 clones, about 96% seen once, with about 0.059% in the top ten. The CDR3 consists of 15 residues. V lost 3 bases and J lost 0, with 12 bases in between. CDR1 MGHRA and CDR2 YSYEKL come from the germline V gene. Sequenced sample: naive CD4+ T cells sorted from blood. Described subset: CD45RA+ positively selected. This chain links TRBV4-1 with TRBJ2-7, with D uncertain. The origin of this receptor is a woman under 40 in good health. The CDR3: CASSQGHSSSYEQYF. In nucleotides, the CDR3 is TGCGCCAGCAGCCAGGGCCATTCGAGCTCCTACGAGCAGTACTTC.